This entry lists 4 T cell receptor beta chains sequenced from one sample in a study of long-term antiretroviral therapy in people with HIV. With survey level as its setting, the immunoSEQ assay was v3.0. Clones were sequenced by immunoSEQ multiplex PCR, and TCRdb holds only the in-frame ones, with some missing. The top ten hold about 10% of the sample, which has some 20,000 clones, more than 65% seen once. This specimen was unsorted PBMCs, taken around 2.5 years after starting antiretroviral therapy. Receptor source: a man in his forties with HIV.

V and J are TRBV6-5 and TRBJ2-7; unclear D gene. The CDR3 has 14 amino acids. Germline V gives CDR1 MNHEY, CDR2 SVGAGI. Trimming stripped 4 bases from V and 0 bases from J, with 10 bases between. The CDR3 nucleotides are TGTGCCAGCAGTTTAGGCAGAAGCTCCTACGAGCAGTACTTC. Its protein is CASSLGRSSYEQYF.

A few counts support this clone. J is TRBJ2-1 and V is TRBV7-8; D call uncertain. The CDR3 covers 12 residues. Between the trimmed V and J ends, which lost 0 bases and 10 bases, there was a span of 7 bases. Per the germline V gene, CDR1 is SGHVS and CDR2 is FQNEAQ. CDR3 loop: CASSLASGEQFF. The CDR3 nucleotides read TGTGCCAGCAGCTTAGCTAGTGGCGAGCAGTTCTTC.

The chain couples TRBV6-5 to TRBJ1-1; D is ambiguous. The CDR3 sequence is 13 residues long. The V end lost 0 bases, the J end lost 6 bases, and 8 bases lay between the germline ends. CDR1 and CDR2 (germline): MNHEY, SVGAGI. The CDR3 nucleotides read TGTGCCAGCAGTTACTCCGCTCGTCCTGAAGCTTTCTTT. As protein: CASSYSARPEAFF.

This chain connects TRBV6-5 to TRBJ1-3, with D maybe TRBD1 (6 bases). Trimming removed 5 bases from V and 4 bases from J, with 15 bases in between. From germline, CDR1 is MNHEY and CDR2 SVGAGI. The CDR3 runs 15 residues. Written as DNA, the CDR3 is TGTGCCAGCAGTCTACAACAGGGAGCAGGAAACACCATATATTTT. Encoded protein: CASSLQQGAGNTIYF.